Listed below are T cell receptor beta chains from one sample, sequenced in a study of blood T cell repertoires in COVID-19. The assay was immunoSEQ multiplex PCR, and TCRdb's table has in-frame clones only and misses some. The repertoire has some 420,000 clones, over 75% of them found once; the top ten carry 1.1%. The sample consisted of PBMCs or T cells enriched from blood (not recorded which). The receptors derive from a man under 40 who had recovered from COVID-19. Each CDR3 is given with its conserved first and last residue. The D gene is left open where the match is weak. A clone size is listed for some rows: how often the clone was seen (once, few, many), or a class if it is expanded.

TGTGCCAGCAGCTCTAACAGGGGTGTGAACACTGAAGCTTTCTTT | CASSSNRGVNTEAFF | NA | TRBV13 | TRBD1 | TRBJ1-1
TGTGCCAGCTCACCGCGGGTGACAGGGGAGGGCACTGAAGCTTTCTTT | CASSPRVTGEGTEAFF | NA | TRBV18 | TRBD1 | TRBJ1-1
TGCGCCAGCAGCTTACTAGCGGAAAGATCCGGGGAGCTGTTTTTT | CASSLLAERSGELFF | NA | TRBV5-1 | TRBD2 | TRBJ2-2
TGCGCCAGCAGCCCAAGGGAGAACGGGAGGGAGCAGTACTTC | CASSPRENGREQYF | NA | TRBV5-1 | TRBD2 | TRBJ2-7
TGTGCCAGCAGCTTGCTACCGCGCGCAGATACGCAGTATTTT | CASSLLPRADTQYF | NA | TRBV5-4 | NA | TRBJ2-3
TGTGCCAGCAGTGTGGGCTTGCTCTACGAGCAGTACTTC | CASSVGLLYEQYF | NA | TRBV2 | NA | TRBJ2-7
TGTGCCAGCAGTTACCAGGGGGCGCCCAATTCACCCCTCCACTTT | CASSYQGAPNSPLHF | NA | TRBV6-5 | TRBD1 | TRBJ1-6
TGTGCCAGCAGCACTAGCGCTAACACAGATACGCAGTATTTT | CASSTSANTDTQYF | once | TRBV7-3 | TRBD2 | TRBJ2-3
TGTGCCAGCTCCCGGATGACAGGGCTTAATGAAAAACTGTTTTTT | CASSRMTGLNEKLFF | NA | TRBV18 | TRBD1 | TRBJ1-4
TGTGCCAGCTCACCAACAGGCGATAGCAATCAGCCCCAGCATTTT | CASSPTGDSNQPQHF | few | TRBV18 | NA | TRBJ1-5
TGTGCCATCAGCGGGACTAGCGGGAGCGGAAACATTCAGTACTTC | CAISGTSGSGNIQYF | once | TRBV10-3 | TRBD2 | TRBJ2-4
TGCGCCAGCAGCTCGGACAGGGACAATCAGCCCCAGCATTTT | CASSSDRDNQPQHF | NA | TRBV4-1 | TRBD1 | TRBJ1-5
TGTGCCAGCGGCCGTGGAGCGGGAGGTCCCCGGGGCGAGCAGTTCTTC | CASGRGAGGPRGEQFF | NA | TRBV11-3 | TRBD2 | TRBJ2-1
TGTGCCAGCAGAAAATTTGTGACAGGGAATCAGCCCCAGCATTTT | CASRKFVTGNQPQHF | NA | TRBV27 | TRBD1 | TRBJ1-5
TGTGCCAGCAGCTTGGGGACAGGGTCCTACAATGAGCAGTTCTTC | CASSLGTGSYNEQFF | NA | TRBV7-2 | TRBD1 | TRBJ2-1
TGTGCCAGCAGTGAAGGTCGGTTACAGTTGAATGAGCAGTTCTTC | CASSEGRLQLNEQFF | NA | TRBV2 | NA | TRBJ2-1
TGTGCCAGTAGTCTAAGCGGACAGGGTGGGGTCCGGCCCCAGCATTTT | CASSLSGQGGVRPQHF | NA | TRBV19 | TRBD1 | TRBJ1-5
TGCAGCGTGATGGAGGGAGGGGGCACTGAAGCTTTCTTT | CSVMEGGGTEAFF | few | TRBV29-1 | NA | TRBJ1-1
TGTGCCAGCTCACCCCGGGACAGCCCCTACGAGCAGTACTTC | CASSPRDSPYEQYF | NA | TRBV18 | TRBD1 | TRBJ2-7
TGTGCCAGCAGCGAGGGACTAGCGGGAGGGCCTGACACCGGGGAGCTGTTTTTT | CASSEGLAGGPDTGELFF | NA | TRBV3-1/TRBV3-2 | TRBD2 | TRBJ2-2
TGTGCCAGCAGTTTAGTTGGAGGGCCCCAGCATTTT | CASSLVGGPQHF | once | TRBV12-3/TRBV12-4 | NA | TRBJ1-5
TGCGCCAGCAGCCTCGGGACAGGGGGGTCACCCCTCCACTTT | CASSLGTGGSPLHF | NA | TRBV4-1 | TRBD1 | TRBJ1-6
TGCAGTGCTAGTCCCGGGACTAGCGGGAAGGATACGCAGTATTTT | CSASPGTSGKDTQYF | once | TRBV20-1 | TRBD2 | TRBJ2-3
TGCAGCGTCCCGAACAGGCGTAGATACAATGAGCAGTTCTTC | CSVPNRRRYNEQFF | few | TRBV29-1 | NA | TRBJ2-1
TGTGCCAGTAGCCCGTCGTCAGGGCGACCCTACGAGCAGTACTTC | CASSPSSGRPYEQYF | NA | TRBV19 | NA | TRBJ2-7
TGTGCCACCAGCAGAGTGGAGTTTGTGGGCACAGATACGCAGTATTTT | CATSRVEFVGTDTQYF | NA | TRBV15 | NA | TRBJ2-3